This entry features one TCR beta chain sequence. This clone's antigen is unknown. One base away there is no much larger clone; base qualities are not given. The cohort was made up of approximately 700 healthy bone marrow donors. All cohort members were sampled while nominally healthy, although unrecorded immune exposures were likely present. The donor was CMV seropositive and was included in the group of 250 to 350 seropositive cohort members. A peripheral blood sample was provided by each donor, and peripheral blood mononuclear cells were used for TCR beta sequencing. Genomic DNA was extracted from the blood cell samples with the Qiagen DNeasy Blood Extraction Kit. This sample was taken from a study of cytomegalovirus exposure and HLA in healthy donors (TCRdb year 2017). Concerning the study at large: An earlier analysis of some 500 of the donors reported 250 to 300 Gb of sequence data and 100 million to 130 million unique TCR beta sequences from approximately 180 million T cells. About 280 gigabases of sequencing data and approximately 85 million unique TCR sequences were included in an early release covering over 600 HLA-typed donors. Of the roughly 400 genotyped donors, approximately 83% fell in the genetic ancestry cluster associated with self-reported Caucasian donors. The study was designed to test whether signatures of past pathogen exposure could be identified by cataloging public T cell receptors. Using immunosequencing, the study profiled T cell repertoires from about 650 subjects and related those repertoires to cytomegalovirus serostatus. Besides the first cohort of approximately 710 subjects, a separate validation cohort made up of around 120 different subjects was used. To predict cytomegalovirus infection status, the study brought together high-throughput TCR immunosequencing, statistical association of individual TCRs with disease status, and machine learning. In a later analysis, previously published TCR beta repertoires from 670 or so donors were re-analyzed and high-resolution HLA genotyping was added so that TCR occurrence patterns could be studied. In the later analysis, no new phenotypic data were used to find candidate immune exposures; instead, reliance was placed on TCR beta sequences and their occurrence across donors. An earlier analysis of 587 of the donors used high-throughput TCR beta sequencing to judge whether each TCR beta V gene segment behaved as functional or pseudogenic. Donor age, sex, ethnicity and CMV serostatus were compiled together with the repertoire data. A later genetic analysis used genome-wide SNP genotypes for about 55% of the 666 donors, treating that subset as a discovery cohort. Every discovery cohort repertoire had been produced on one sequencing platform. HLA typing covered class I and class II loci at four-digit resolution. Typing coverage varied by locus: roughly 629-630 donors for A, B, C, DRB1 and DQB1; 500 to 550 for DQA1; about 570 for DPA1; around 450 for DPB1. Because of strong linkage in the cohort, four or five DR-DQ haplotypes were treated as single units for association and clustering. Across 398 genotyped donors of the cohort, an average of approximately 200,000 unique TCR beta nucleotide sequences per donor were sequenced, and approximately 19% of those sequences were non-productive. General study outcomes and caveats: A later analysis found that TCR association rates varied across HLA loci, with DRB1 alleles showing the most associated TCRs and HLA-C alleles the fewest. Across donors, most TCR sequences were observed very rarely, whereas some public TCRs were present in many individuals. An earlier analysis of some 590 of the donors showed that most TCR beta V segments appeared in productive rearrangements either about 90% or about 30% of the time, which broadly matched IMGT annotations. For the cohort, immune exposure information was limited to CMV serostatus. A cluster of highly shared sequence variants was judged likely to be a technical artifact of the sequencing pipeline. According to a later genetic analysis, donors in an Asian-associated ancestry cluster had fewer N-insertions in productive TCRs than the approximately 650-donor mean. A later genetic analysis associated a missense DCLRE1C variant with V-gene and J-gene trimming of TCR beta chains, and an independent cohort replicated the association. This cohort had only TCR beta chains sequenced, and the lack of alpha or paired-chain data limited which features could be detected. A further reported finding was that TCR beta sequences accurately predicted the HLA-A and HLA-B alleles for most subjects in the first cohort. In both the original and validation cohorts, the classifier was reported to diagnose cytomegalovirus status with high specificity and sensitivity. The earlier analysis of some 560 of the donors excluded 15 to 20 rarely observed V segments, including chromosome 9 orphons, because counts were too low. According to the authors, the approach could potentially be generalized to other disease states and immunological phenotypes. Some IMGT-functional V segments, including TRBV6-2 and TRBV6-3, could not be told apart with the 87-base-pair reads, so those segments were excluded. In a later analysis, HLA-associated TCR beta chains showed more clonal expansion and lower generation probabilities than non-associated chains that were equally common. Roughly uniform sequencing depth across donors was assumed in presence/absence analyses, although this assumption may not hold. According to a later analysis, most CMV-associated TCR beta chains appeared to be HLA-restricted, and the HLA associations seemed to be driven largely by CMV exposure. In vitro tests confirmed that a few of the cytomegalovirus-associated TCR beta chains recognize cytomegalovirus antigens. Correlated functional status among segregating V segments might be attributable to linkage disequilibrium, but an unknown experimental factor could not be ruled out. Several of the top co-occurrence clusters appeared to be linked to parvovirus B19, influenza, CMV and Epstein-Barr virus, according to a later analysis. When HLA alleles, especially DR and DQ, strongly co-occurred, TCR associations were difficult to assign to individual alleles. Because HLA typing was missing for some donors at each locus, association tests included only the typed subset. A later analysis associated around 16,000 TCR beta sequences with specific HLA alleles at a false discovery rate of 0.05. The study listed 150 to 200 TCR beta chains as associated with cytomegalovirus.

To prepare the library, the immunoSEQ multiplex PCR assay was applied. For the multiplex PCR, a mixture combining 60 forward primers for TCR Vbeta segments and 13 reverse primers for TCR Jbeta segments was used. The CDR3 region of rearranged TCR beta genes was amplified from genomic DNA with a multiplex PCR assay. Amplified TCR beta libraries were sequenced as 87-base-pair reads on the Illumina HiSeq System. The original methods were these. Across the 640 or so repertoires, a later analysis counted tens of millions of unique TCR beta chains, 9 million to 14 million of which were shared by at least two donors. Raw reads were error-corrected and collapsed into unique sequences with a nearest-neighbor algorithm that merged closely related sequences to remove PCR and sequencing errors. CDR3 sequences were aligned to IMGT reference sequences to assign V, D and J gene segments. For a sequence to be retained, a match of at least six nucleotides was required to both a V gene segment and a J gene segment. A rearrangement counted as productive if the CDR3 had no stop codons and remained in frame with V and J, and every other rearrangement counted as non-productive. Following IMGT convention, CDR3 was defined as the stretch from the second conserved V-encoded cysteine to the conserved J-encoded phenylalanine. The earlier analysis of roughly 590 of the donors excluded sequences that lacked an unambiguous match to a single V gene segment. An earlier analysis of 587 of the donors called V segments functional above 56.7% productive rearrangements and segregating when the between-donor standard deviation exceeded 5%. To diagnose cytomegalovirus status from the catalog of TCR beta chain sequences, a statistical classification framework was built. In a later analysis, V and J genes were assigned by comparing TCR nucleotide sequences against IMGT/GENE-DB human TR gene sequences. Using the TCRdist pipeline, a later analysis assigned CDR3 sequences along with most-parsimonious VDJ recombination scenarios. In a later analysis, each TCR beta chain was defined by its CDR3 amino acid sequence together with its V-gene family, and reads without a unique V-gene family were excluded. To address suspected cross-contamination and a sequencing artifact, a later analysis removed a few hundred highly shared, low-generation-probability nucleotide sequences. In a later analysis, a clonal expansion index was calculated for each public chain from normalized within-repertoire ranks of inferred template counts. In a later analysis, generation probabilities were computed using a VDJ recombination model fitted to out-of-frame rearrangements, and the results were checked against IGoR. In a later analysis, hypergeometric tests were used to score TCR-TCR, TCR-HLA and TCR-CMV co-occurrence, with a repertoire-size bias correction applied to TCR pairs. A later analysis estimated false discovery rates by permuting HLA or CMV assignments 20 times. In a later analysis, co-occurring TCRs were grouped using DBSCAN, and TCRdist sequence similarity was added for clustering within HLA-allele-positive subsets. Repertoires with fewer than 30,000 or more than 120,000 public chains were left out of co-occurrence clustering, as were about 5 repertoires with anomalous nucleotide sharing. This immuneACCESS table, as held by TCRdb, lists in-frame sequences with V and J called but not all clones. Of the missing ones, under half trace to an unresolved V gene in checked studies; the others have no known cause. D and trimming come from the DNA, and the V and J calls and clone size come from that table. The sample profile shows around 120,000 clones; 77% of them were found once. Around 5% of the sample is held by the ten biggest clonotypes.

The CDR1 and CDR2 encoded by the germline V gene are SNHLY and FYNNEI. From cysteine to phenylalanine, the CDR3 is 14 amino acids long. The retained sequence is limited to the CDR3, 42 bases, with the frame set at the first base. V is clipped by 6 bases and J by 1 base, and the sequence between their germline boundaries is 10 bases long. Material: PBMCs. This sequence uses TRBV2 and TRBJ1-5; the D gene lacks a confident call. The receptor's source is a man aged 45 to 65 in good health and CMV-seropositive. The bases read TGTGCCAGCAGCCGGTCTCAAAGCAATCAGCCCCAGCATTTT. It codes for CASSRSQSNQPQHF.